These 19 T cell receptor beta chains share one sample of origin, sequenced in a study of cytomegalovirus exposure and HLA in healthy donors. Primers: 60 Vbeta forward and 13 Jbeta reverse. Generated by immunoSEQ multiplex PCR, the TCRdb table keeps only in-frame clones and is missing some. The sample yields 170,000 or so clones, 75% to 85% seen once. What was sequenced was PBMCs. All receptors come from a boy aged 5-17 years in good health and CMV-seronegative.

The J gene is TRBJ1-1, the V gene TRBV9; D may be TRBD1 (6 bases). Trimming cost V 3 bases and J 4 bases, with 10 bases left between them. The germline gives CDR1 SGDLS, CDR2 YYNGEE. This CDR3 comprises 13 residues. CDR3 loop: CASSAGDTTEAFF. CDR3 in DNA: TGTGCCAGCAGCGCTGGGGACACCACTGAAGCTTTCTTT.

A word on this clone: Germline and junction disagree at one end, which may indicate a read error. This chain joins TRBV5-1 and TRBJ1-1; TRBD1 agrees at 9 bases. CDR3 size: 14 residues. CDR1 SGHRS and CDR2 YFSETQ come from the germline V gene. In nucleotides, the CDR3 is TGCGCCAGCAGCTTGGAGGGACAGGGCACTAAAGCTTTCTTT. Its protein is CASSLEGQGTKAFF.

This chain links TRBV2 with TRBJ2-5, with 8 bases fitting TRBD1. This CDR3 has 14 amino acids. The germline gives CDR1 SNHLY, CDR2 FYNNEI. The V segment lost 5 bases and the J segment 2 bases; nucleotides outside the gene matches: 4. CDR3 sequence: CASSYRGVQETQYF. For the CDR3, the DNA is TGTGCCAGCAGTTACAGGGGGGTTCAAGAGACCCAGTACTTC. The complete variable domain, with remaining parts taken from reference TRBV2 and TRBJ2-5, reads EPEVTQTPSHQVTQMGQEVILRCVPISNHLYFYWYRQILGQKVEFLVSFYNNEISEKSEIFDDQFSVERPDGSNFTLKIRSTKLEDSAMYFCASSYRGVQETQYFGPGTRLLVL.

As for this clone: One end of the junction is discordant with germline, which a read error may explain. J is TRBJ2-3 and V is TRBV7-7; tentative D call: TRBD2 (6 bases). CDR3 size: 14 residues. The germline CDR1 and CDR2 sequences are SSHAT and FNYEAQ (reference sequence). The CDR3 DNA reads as TGTGCTAGCAGCTTAGTTGCGGGGCAAGATACGCAGTATTTT. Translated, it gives CASSLVAGQDTQYF.

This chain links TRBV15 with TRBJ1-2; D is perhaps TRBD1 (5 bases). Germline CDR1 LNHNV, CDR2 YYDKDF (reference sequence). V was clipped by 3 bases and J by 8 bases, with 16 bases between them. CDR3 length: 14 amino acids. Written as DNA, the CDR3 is TGTGCCACCAGCAGTGATAGACAGTGGGGCGGCTACACCTTC. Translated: CATSSDRQWGGYTF.

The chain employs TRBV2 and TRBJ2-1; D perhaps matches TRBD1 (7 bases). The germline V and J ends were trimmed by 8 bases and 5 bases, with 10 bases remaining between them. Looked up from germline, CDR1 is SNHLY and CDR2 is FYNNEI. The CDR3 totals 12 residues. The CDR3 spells CASDREDNEQFF. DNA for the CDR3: TGTGCCAGCGACAGGGAGGACAATGAGCAGTTCTTC. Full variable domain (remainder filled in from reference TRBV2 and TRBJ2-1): EPEVTQTPSHQVTQMGQEVILRCVPISNHLYFYWYRQILGQKVEFLVSFYNNEISEKSEIFDDQFSVERPDGSNFTLKIRSTKLEDSAMYFCASDREDNEQFFGPGTRLTVL.

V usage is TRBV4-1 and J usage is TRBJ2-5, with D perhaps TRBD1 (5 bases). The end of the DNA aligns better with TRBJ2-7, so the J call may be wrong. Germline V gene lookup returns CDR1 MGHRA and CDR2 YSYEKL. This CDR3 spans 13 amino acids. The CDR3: CASSQGQFYEQYF. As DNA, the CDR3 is TGCGCCAGCAGCCAAGGACAGTTCTACGAGCAGTACTTC.

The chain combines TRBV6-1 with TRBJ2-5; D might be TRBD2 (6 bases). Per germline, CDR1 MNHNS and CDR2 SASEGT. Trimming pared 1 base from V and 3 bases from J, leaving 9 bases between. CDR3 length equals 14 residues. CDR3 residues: CASSEERVKETQYF. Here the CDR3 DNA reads TGTGCCAGCAGTGAAGAGCGGGTAAAAGAGACCCAGTACTTC.

The CDR3 loop reads CAWVGQGAPSGANVLTF. The CDR3 bases are TGTGCCTGGGTCGGGCAGGGGGCGCCCTCTGGGGCCAACGTCCTGACTTTC. This sequence joins TRBV30 and TRBJ2-6; 8 bases line up with TRBD1. V shed 5 bases, J shed 0 bases, and the junction held 9 bases outside the gene matches. CDR1 is GTSNPN and CDR2 is SVGIG in the germline V gene (reference sequence). CDR3 size: 17 residues.

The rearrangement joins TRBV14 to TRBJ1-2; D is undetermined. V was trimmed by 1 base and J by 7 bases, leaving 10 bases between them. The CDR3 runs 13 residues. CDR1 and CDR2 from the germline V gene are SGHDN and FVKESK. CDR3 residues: CASSQVPYTGYTF. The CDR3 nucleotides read TGTGCCAGCAGCCAAGTCCCTTACACTGGCTACACCTTC.

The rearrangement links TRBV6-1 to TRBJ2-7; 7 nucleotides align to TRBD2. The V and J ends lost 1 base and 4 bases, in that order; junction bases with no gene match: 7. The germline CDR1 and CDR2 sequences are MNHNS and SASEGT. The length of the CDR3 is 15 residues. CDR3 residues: CASSEVAGAMYEQYF. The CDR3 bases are TGTGCCAGCAGTGAAGTGGCGGGAGCGATGTACGAGCAGTACTTC.

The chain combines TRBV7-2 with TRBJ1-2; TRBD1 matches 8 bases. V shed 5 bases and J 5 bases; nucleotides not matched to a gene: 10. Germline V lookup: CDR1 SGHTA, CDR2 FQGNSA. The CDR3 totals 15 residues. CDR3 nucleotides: TGTGCCAGCAGCATTAGGACAGGGCTGGAATATGGCTACACCTTC. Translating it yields CASSIRTGLEYGYTF.

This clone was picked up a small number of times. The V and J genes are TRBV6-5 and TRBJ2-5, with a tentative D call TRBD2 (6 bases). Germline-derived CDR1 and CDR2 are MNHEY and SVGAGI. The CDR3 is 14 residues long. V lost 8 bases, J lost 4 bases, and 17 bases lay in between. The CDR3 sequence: CASVPFVGGETQYF. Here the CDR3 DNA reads TGTGCCAGCGTACCCTTTGTCGGGGGAGAGACCCAGTACTTC.

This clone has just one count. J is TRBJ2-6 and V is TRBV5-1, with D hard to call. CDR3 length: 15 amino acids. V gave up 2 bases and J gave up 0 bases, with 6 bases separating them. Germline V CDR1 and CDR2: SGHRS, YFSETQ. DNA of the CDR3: TGCGCCAGCAGCTTCACGGGCTCTGGGGCCAACGTCCTGACTTTC. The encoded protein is CASSFTGSGANVLTF.

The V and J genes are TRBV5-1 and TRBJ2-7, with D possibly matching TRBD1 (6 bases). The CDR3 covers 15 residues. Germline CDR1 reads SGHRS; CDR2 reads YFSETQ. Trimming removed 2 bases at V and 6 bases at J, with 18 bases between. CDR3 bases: TGCGCCAGCAGCTTTCCCGGGACACGAAACGCCGAGCAGTACTTC. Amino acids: CASSFPGTRNAEQYF.

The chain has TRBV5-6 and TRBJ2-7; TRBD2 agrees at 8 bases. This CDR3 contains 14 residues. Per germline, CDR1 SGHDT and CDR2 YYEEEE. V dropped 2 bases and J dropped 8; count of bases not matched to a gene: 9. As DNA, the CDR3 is TGTGCCAGCAGCTTTCAAGCGGGAGTAAAGAAGCAGTACTTC. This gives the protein CASSFQAGVKKQYF.

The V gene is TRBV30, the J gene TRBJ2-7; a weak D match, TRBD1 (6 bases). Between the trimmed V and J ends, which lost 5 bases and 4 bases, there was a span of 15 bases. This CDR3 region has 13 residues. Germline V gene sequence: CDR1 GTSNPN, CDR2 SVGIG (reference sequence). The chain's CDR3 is CAWQGIPDYEQYF. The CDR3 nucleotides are TGTGCCTGGCAGGGGATCCCGGATTACGAGCAGTACTTC.

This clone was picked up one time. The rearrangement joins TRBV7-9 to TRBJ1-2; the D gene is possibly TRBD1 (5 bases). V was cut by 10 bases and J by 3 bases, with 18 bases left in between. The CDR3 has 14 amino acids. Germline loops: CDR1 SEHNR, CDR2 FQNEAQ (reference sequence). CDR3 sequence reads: CATLLSGRDYGYTF. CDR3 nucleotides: TGTGCCACCCTCTTGTCAGGGAGGGACTATGGCTACACCTTC.

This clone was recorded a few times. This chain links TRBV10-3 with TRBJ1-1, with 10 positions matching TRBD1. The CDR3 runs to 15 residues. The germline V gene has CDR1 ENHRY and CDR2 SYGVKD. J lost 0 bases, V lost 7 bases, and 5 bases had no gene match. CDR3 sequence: CAITGTGALNTEAFF. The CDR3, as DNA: TGTGCCATCACCGGGACAGGGGCTTTGAACACTGAAGCTTTCTTT.